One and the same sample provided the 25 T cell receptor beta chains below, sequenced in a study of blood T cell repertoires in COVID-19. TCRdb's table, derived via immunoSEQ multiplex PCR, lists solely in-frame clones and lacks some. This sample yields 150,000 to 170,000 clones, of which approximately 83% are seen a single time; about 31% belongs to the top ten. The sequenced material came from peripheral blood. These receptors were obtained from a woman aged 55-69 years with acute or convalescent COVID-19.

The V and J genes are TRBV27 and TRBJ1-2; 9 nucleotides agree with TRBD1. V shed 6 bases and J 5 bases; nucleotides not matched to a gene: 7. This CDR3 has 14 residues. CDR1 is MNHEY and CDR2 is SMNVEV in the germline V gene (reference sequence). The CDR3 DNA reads TGTGCCAGCAGCAGGGACAGGGAGGGGTATGGCTACACCTTC. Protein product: CASSRDREGYGYTF.

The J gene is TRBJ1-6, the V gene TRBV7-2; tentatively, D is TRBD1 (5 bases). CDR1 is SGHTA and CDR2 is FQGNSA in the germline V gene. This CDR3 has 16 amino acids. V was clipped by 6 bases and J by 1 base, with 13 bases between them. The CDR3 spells CASRKAGLSYNSPLHF. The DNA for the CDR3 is TGTGCCAGCAGAAAAGCAGGGTTGTCCTATAATTCACCCCTCCACTTT.

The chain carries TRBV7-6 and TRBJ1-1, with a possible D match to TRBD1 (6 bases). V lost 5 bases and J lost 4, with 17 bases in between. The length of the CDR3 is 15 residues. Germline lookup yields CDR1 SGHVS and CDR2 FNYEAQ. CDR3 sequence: CASSRPGGGRTEAFF. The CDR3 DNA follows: TGTGCCAGCAGCCGACCGGGGGGCGGTCGCACTGAAGCTTTCTTT.

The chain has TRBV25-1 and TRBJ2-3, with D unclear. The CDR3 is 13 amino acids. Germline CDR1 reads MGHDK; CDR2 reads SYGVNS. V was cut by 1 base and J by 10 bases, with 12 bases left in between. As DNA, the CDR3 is TGTGCCAGCAGTGAATTAACAATTAACGCGCAGTATTTT. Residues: CASSELTINAQYF. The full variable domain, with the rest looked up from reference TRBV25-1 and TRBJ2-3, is EADIYQTPRYLVIGTGKKITLECSQTMGHDKMYWYQQDPGMELHLIHYSYGVNSTEKGDLSSESTVSRIRTEHFPLTLESARPSHTSQYLCASSELTINAQYFGPGTRLTVL.

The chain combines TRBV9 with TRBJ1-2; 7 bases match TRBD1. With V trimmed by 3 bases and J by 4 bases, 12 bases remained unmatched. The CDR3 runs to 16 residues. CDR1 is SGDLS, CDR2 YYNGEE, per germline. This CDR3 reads CASSAPGGGSSYGYTF. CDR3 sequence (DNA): TGTGCCAGCAGCGCCCCAGGAGGGGGCAGCTCCTATGGCTACACCTTC.

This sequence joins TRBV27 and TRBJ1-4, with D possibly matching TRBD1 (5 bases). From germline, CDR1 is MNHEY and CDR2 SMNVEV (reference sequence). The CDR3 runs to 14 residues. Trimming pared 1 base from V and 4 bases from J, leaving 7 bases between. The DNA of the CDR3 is TGTGCCAGCAGTTTATTCCAGGGTAATGAAAAACTGTTTTTT. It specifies CASSLFQGNEKLFF.

In DNA, the CDR3 is TGTGCCAGCAGCCCAGGGTCCTCTGGCTACACCTTC. Translation: CASSPGSSGYTF. The chain has TRBV12-3 or TRBV12-4 and TRBJ1-2; tentative D call: TRBD1 (5 bases). V shed 6 bases and J shed 7 bases, with 12 bases lying between them. CDR3 length: 12 residues.

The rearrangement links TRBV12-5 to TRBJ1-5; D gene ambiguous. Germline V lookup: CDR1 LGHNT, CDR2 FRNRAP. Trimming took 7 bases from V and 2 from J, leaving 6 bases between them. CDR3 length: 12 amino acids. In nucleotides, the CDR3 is TGTGCTAGTGCCGAGGGCAATCAGCCCCAGCATTTT. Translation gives CASAEGNQPQHF.

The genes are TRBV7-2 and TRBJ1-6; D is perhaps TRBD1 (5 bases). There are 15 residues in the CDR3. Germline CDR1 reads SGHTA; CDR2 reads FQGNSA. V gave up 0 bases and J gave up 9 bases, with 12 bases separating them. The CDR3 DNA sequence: TGTGCCAGCAGCTTAGCCGTCAGGGCAACTTCACCCCTCCACTTT. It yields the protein CASSLAVRATSPLHF.

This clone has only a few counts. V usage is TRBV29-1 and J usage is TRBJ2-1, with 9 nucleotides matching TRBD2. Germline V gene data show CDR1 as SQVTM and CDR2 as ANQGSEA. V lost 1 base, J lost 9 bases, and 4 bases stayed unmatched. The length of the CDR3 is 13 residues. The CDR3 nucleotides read TGCAGCGTTGAAGGCTTAGCGGGGGCTGAGCAGTTCTTC. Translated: CSVEGLAGAEQFF.

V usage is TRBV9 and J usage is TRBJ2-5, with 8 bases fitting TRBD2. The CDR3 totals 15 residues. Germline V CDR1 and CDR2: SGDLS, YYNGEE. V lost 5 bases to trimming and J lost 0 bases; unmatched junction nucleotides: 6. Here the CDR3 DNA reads TGTGCCAGCAGTGGACTAGCTCTGTACCAAGAGACCCAGTACTTC. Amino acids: CASSGLALYQETQYF.

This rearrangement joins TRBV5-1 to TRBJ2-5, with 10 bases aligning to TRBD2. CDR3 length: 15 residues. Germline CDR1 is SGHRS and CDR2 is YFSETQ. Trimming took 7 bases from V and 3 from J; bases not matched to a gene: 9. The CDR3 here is CASQRLAGGEETQYF. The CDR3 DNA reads TGCGCCAGCCAACGACTAGCGGGTGGAGAAGAGACCCAGTACTTC.

The CDR3 coding sequence is TGTGCCAGCAGCCAAGATACCGGGACAGGGCTTGGCAAACTGTTTTTT. Encoded protein: CASSQDTGTGLGKLFF. The chain combines TRBV4-2 with TRBJ1-4; TRBD1 agrees at 9 bases. V trimming: 0 bases; J trimming: 11 bases; junction bases outside the gene matches: 10. The CDR3 is 16 amino acids. CDR1 is LGHNA and CDR2 is YNFKEQ in the germline V gene.

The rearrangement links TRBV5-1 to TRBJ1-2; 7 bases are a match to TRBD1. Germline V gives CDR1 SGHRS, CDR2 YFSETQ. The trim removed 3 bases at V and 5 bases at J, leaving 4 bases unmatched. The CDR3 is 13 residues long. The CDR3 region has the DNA TGCGCCAGCAGCTACCAGGGGGAGTATGGCTACACCTTC. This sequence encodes CASSYQGEYGYTF. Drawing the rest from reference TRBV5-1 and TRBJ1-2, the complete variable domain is KAGVTQTPRYLIKTRGQQVTLSCSPISGHRSVSWYQQTPGQGLQFLFEYFSETQRNKGNFPGRFSGRQFSNSRSEMNVSTLELGDSALYLCASSYQGEYGYTFGSGTRLTVV.

CDR3 in amino acids: CASSVDRESGSTEAFF. The DNA for the CDR3 is TGTGCCAGCAGTGTAGACAGGGAGTCCGGGAGCACTGAAGCTTTCTTT. The chain has TRBV2 and TRBJ1-1, with 7 nucleotides matching TRBD1. The CDR3 covers 16 residues. With V trimmed by 4 bases and J by 4 bases, 12 bases remained unmatched. The germline CDR1 and CDR2 sequences are SNHLY and FYNNEI.

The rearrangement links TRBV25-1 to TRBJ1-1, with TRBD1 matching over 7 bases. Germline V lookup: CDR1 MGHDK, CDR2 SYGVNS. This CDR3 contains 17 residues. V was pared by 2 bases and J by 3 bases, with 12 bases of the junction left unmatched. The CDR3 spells CASSETGWGTVYTEAFF. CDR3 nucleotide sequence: TGTGCCAGCAGTGAAACGGGTTGGGGGACAGTTTACACTGAAGCTTTCTTT.

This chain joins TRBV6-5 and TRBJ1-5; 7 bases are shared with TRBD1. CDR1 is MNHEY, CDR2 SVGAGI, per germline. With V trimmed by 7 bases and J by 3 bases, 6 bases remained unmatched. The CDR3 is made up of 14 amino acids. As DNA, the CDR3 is TGTGCCAGCAAAATACAGGGGTCCAATCAGCCCCAGCATTTT. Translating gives CASKIQGSNQPQHF.

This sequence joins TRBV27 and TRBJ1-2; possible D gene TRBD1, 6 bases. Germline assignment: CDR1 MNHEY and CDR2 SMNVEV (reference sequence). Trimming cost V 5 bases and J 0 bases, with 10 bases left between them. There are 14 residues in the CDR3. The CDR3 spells CASSSNRANYGYTF. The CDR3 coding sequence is TGTGCCAGCAGTAGCAACAGGGCTAACTATGGCTACACCTTC.

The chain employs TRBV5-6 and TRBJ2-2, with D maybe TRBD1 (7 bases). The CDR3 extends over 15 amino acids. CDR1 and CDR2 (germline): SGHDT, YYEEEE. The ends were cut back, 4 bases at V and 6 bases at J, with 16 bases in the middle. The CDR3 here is CASSVGDSGPGELFF. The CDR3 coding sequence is TGTGCCAGCAGCGTTGGGGACAGCGGGCCCGGGGAGCTGTTTTTT.

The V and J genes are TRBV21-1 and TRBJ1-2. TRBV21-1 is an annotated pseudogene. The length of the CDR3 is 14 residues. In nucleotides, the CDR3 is TGTGCCAGCACCCTGACGGGTACGGAAGCTGGCTACACCTTC. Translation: CASTLTGTEAGYTF.

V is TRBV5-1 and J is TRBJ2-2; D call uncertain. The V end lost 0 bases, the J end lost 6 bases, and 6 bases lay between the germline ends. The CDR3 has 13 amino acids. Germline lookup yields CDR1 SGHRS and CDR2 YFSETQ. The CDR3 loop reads CASSLEIAGELFF. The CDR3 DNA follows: TGCGCCAGCAGCTTGGAAATAGCCGGGGAGCTGTTTTTT. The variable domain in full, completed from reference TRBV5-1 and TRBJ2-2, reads KAGVTQTPRYLIKTRGQQVTLSCSPISGHRSVSWYQQTPGQGLQFLFEYFSETQRNKGNFPGRFSGRQFSNSRSEMNVSTLELGDSALYLCASSLEIAGELFFGEGSRLTVL.

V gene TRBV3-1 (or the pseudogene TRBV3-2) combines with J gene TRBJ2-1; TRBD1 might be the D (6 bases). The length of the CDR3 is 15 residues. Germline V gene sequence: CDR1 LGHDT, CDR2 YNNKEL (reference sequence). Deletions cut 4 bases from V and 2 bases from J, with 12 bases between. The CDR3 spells CASSRTTGPYNEQFF. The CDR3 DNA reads TGTGCCAGCAGCCGAACGACAGGCCCCTACAATGAGCAGTTCTTC.

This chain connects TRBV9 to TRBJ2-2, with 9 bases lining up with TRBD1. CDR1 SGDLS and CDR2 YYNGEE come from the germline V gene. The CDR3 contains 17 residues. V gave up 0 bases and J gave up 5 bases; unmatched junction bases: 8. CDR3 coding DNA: TGTGCCAGCAGCGTAGGGGAACAGGGGGCGCGAACCGGGGAGCTGTTTTTT. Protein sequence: CASSVGEQGARTGELFF.

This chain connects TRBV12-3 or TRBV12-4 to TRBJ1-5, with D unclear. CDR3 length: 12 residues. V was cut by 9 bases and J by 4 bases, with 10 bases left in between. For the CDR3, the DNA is TGTGCCAGTTCGAGGGAGAATCAGCCCCAGCATTTT. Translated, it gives CASSRENQPQHF.

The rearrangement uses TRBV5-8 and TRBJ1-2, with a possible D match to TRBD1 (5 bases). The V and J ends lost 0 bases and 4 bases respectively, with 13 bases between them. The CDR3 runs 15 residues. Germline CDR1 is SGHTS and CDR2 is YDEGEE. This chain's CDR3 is CASSLAGRAAYGYTF. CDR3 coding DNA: TGTGCCAGCAGCTTGGCGGGCAGGGCGGCCTATGGCTACACCTTC.